This entry lists 9 T cell receptor beta chains sequenced from one sample in a study of OX40 agonist ivuxolimab in advanced cancers. This table comes from immunoSEQ multiplex PCR, and its TCRdb copy is limited to in-frame clones, with some not included. The table records tens of thousands of clones, approximately 80% of them present only once. This sample comprised CD4+ or CD8+ T cells sorted from blood, obtained in a trial of the OX40 agonist ivuxolimab. The receptors derive from an adult with an advanced solid tumor such as melanoma, head and neck, liver or kidney cancer.

By share, this clone counts as medium-sized. This chain links TRBV5-1 with TRBJ2-7; D call uncertain. V was trimmed by 6 bases and J by 1 base, leaving 14 bases between them. Germline V CDR1 and CDR2: SGHRS, YFSETQ. The CDR3 totals 14 residues. The CDR3: CASTSRARSYEQYV. DNA of the CDR3: TGCGCCAGCACCTCCCGGGCGCGGTCCTACGAGCAGTACGTC.

In DNA form, the CDR3 reads TGTGCCAGCAGTGGGGGGAGGGGCCCGGGCGAGACCCAGTACTTC. Translating it yields CASSGGRGPGETQYF. The rearrangement uses TRBV25-1 and TRBJ2-5; TRBD2 aligns across 7 bases. Germline trimming cut 4 bases from V and 5 bases from J; bases unmatched to any gene: 10. This CDR3 is built from 15 residues. Germline-derived CDR1 and CDR2 are MGHDK and SYGVNS.

The chain combines TRBV7-2 with TRBJ1-1, with D possibly being TRBD1 (5 bases). The ends were cut back, 4 bases at V and 7 bases at J, with 10 bases in the middle. Germline values: CDR1 SGHTA, CDR2 FQGNSA. The CDR3 runs 12 residues. The CDR3 DNA reads TGTGCCAGCAGCTGGGGCCTGGGTGAAGCTTTCTTT. Its translation is CASSWGLGEAFF.

This rearrangement joins TRBV28 to TRBJ2-3; 8 bases match TRBD1. V lost 5 bases, J lost 2 bases, and 15 bases stayed unmatched. The CDR3 totals 18 residues. Germline V gene lookup returns CDR1 MDHEN and CDR2 SYDVKM. The CDR3 protein is CASSPRGTGAILTDTQYF. CDR3 nucleotide sequence: TGTGCCAGCAGTCCAAGGGGGACAGGCGCGATTCTCACAGATACGCAGTATTTT. Using reference TRBV28 and TRBJ2-3 for the parts outside the CDR3, the full variable domain is DVKVTQSSRYLVKRTGEKVFLECVQDMDHENMFWYRQDPGLGLRLIYFSYDVKMKEKGDIPEGYSVSREKKERFSLILESASTNQTSMYLCASSPRGTGAILTDTQYFGPGTRLTVL.

V and J are TRBV6-5 and TRBJ2-3; D gene ambiguous. CDR1 is MNHEY and CDR2 is SVGAGI in the germline V gene. V shed 0 bases and J shed 6 bases, with 4 bases lying between them. The CDR3 spans 12 residues. CDR3 amino acids: CASSYSGDTQYF. The CDR3 nucleotides are TGTGCCAGCAGTTACTCTGGGGATACGCAGTATTTT.

V gene TRBV18 combines with J gene TRBJ2-7, with a weak D call TRBD2 (6 bases). The CDR3 runs to 16 residues. Germline values: CDR1 KGHSH, CDR2 LQKENI. V shed 2 bases and J shed 12 bases, with 26 bases lying between them. The CDR3 reads CASSPENPGRGELLYV. The CDR3 nucleotides read TGTGCCAGCTCACCAGAAAACCCCGGGCGGGGAGAACTGTTGTACGTC.

The chain employs TRBV9 and TRBJ2-5, with 10 bases fitting TRBD2. V shed 4 bases, J shed 5 bases, and the junction held 11 bases outside the gene matches. This CDR3 contains 16 residues. Germline CDR1 reads SGDLS; CDR2 reads YYNGEE. DNA of the CDR3: TGTGCCAGCAGCTCTCCAAGCGGGAGGGGATGGGAGACCCAGTACTTC. This encodes CASSSPSGRGWETQYF.

V usage is TRBV9 and J usage is TRBJ2-2, with D maybe TRBD1 (6 bases). CDR1 and CDR2 (germline): SGDLS, YYNGEE. V was pared by 4 bases and J by 8 bases, with 12 bases between. The CDR3 spans 13 residues. CDR3 sequence: CASSYTGSGELFF. CDR3 nucleotides: TGTGCCAGCAGCTATACAGGGTCTGGGGAGCTGTTTTTT.

This clone was seen a single time. The chain links TRBV28 to TRBJ2-2; perhaps TRBD1 as D (6 bases). Trimming pared 8 bases from V and 4 bases from J, leaving 17 bases between. This CDR3 has 15 residues. Germline CDR1 is MDHEN and CDR2 is SYDVKM. For the CDR3, the DNA is TGTGCCAGCGAGGCTATCGGACAGTCCACCGGGGAGCTGTTTTTT. Translated, it gives CASEAIGQSTGELFF.